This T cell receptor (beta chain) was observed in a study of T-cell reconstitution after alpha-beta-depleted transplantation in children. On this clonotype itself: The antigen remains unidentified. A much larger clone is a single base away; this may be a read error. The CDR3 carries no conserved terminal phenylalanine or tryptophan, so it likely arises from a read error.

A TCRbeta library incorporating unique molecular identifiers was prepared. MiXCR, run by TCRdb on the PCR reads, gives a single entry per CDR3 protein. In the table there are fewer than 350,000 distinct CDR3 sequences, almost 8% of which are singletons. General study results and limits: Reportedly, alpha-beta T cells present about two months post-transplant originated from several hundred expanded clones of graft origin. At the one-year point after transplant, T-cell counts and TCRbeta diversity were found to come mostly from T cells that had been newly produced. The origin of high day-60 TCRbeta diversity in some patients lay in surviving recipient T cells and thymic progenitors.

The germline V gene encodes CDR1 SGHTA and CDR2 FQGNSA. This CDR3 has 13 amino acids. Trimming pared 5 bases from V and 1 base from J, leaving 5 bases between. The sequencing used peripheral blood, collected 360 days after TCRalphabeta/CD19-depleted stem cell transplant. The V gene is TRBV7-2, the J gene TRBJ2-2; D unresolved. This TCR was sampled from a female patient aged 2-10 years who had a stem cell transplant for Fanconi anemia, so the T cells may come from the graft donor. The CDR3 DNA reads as TGTGCCAGCAGCAAACAGAACACCGGGGAGCTGTTTTGT. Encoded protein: CASSKQNTGELFC.